Below are 3 T cell receptor beta chains sequenced from a single sample in a study of naive and memory T cell subsets (dated by TCRdb to 2017 to 2019). The library was generated by UMI-ligation and nested PCR. TCRdb lists the instrument as Illumina MiSeq. To cover both TRBC1 and TRBC2, the beta constant-region primer consisted of an equimolar mix of two oligonucleotides. The ligated cDNA went through four rounds of PCR with nested alpha and beta constant-region primers together with the SP2 primer. In-frame beta chains were kept once TCRdb had trimmed the public reads at Q25 with fastp and called clones with MiXCR. Records with the same CDR3 protein are collapsed into one entry carrying the most frequent genes and DNA. The sample table lists 95,000 to 150,000 distinct CDR3 sequences, around 35% of them with a count of one. The ten largest clones represent roughly 0.9% of the sample. The sequencing sample was made of central memory CD4+ T cells from blood. The cell subset or site label, as the study defines it: central memory, CD45RA- CD27+. Receptor source: a human donor in good health.

The V call is TRBV24-1, the J call TRBJ2-1; D is undetermined. Looked up from germline, CDR1 is KGHDR and CDR2 is SFDVKD. The germline V and J ends were trimmed by 7 bases and 9 bases, with 18 bases remaining between them. The CDR3 sequence is 14 residues long. CDR3 DNA sequence: TGTGCCACCAGAAATAGCAGGTCCTACGGTGAGCAGTTCTTC. Amino acids: CATRNSRSYGEQFF.

This clonotype appeared a few times. J is TRBJ2-7 and V is TRBV20-1, with TRBD2 as a possible D gene (5 bases). CDR1 is DFQATT, CDR2 SNEGSKA, per germline (reference sequence). V lost 3 bases to trimming and J lost 2 bases, with 8 bases between them. There are 12 residues in the CDR3. The CDR3 region is CSASRETYEQYF. Here the CDR3 DNA reads TGCAGTGCTAGCCGGGAAACCTACGAGCAGTACTTC.

This chain links TRBV7-9 with TRBJ1-2; D perhaps matches TRBD1 (5 bases). Trimming removed 3 bases at V and 8 bases at J, with 16 bases between. Germline V gene lookup returns CDR1 SEHNR and CDR2 FQNEAQ (reference sequence). The CDR3 loop spans 14 amino acids. The CDR3: CASSLGGAVVGYTF. The CDR3 DNA sequence: TGTGCCAGCAGCTTGGGGGGAGCAGTTGTGGGCTACACCTTC.